The 24 T cell receptor beta chains below come from one sample, sequenced in a study of blood T cell repertoires in COVID-19 (TCRdb year 2020). The protocol used for the library was the immunoSEQ multiplex PCR assay. Sourced from immuneACCESS, this table was stored by TCRdb with only in-frame sequences that have V and J called. A share of the clones is absent; for the studies checked, an unresolved V gene accounts for under half, and the remainder has no known explanation. The sample includes approximately 260,000 clones, with approximately 83% observed a single time. The ten largest make up 2.5% to 3.5% of the sample. Sequenced: PBMCs or T cells enriched from blood (not recorded which). The receptors were gathered from a middle-aged woman with acute COVID-19.

DNA for the CDR3: TGTGCCAGCAGCGAGGGACTAGCGGGAGTTTACGAGCAGTACTTC. It yields the protein CASSEGLAGVYEQYF. This rearrangement joins TRBV9 to TRBJ2-7, with 14 bases matching TRBD2. Germline V gene lookup returns CDR1 SGDLS and CDR2 YYNGEE. The CDR3 runs 15 residues. V shed 3 bases, J shed 4 bases, and the junction held 3 bases outside the gene matches.

The J gene is TRBJ2-1, the V gene TRBV13, with D possibly TRBD2 on 6 matching bases. Trimming removed 3 bases from V and 8 bases from J, with 11 bases in between. CDR3 length equals 13 residues. Germline V gives CDR1 PRHDT, CDR2 FYEKMQ (reference sequence). The CDR3 DNA sequence: TGTGCCAGCAGCTTCGACCGCGGGGATGAGCAGTTCTTC. Amino acid sequence: CASSFDRGDEQFF.

The rearrangement uses TRBV28 and TRBJ2-7; 9 bases are shared with TRBD1. The CDR3 is made up of 14 amino acids. The V gene end was trimmed by 6 bases and the J gene end by 1 base; junction bases not matched to a gene: 4. Germline V gene data show CDR1 as MDHEN and CDR2 as SYDVKM. The DNA of the CDR3 is TGTGCCAGCAGGGACAGGGGCGAGTCCTACGAGCAGTACTTC. It codes for CASRDRGESYEQYF.

The V call is TRBV7-2, the J call TRBJ2-2; TRBD2 matches at 8 bases. Germline lookup yields CDR1 SGHTA and CDR2 FQGNSA. With V trimmed by 1 base and J by 6 bases, 1 base remained unmatched. This CDR3 has 14 amino acids. DNA for the CDR3: TGTGCCAGCAGCTTAGTACTAGCGGCCGGGGAGCTGTTTTTT. Translation gives CASSLVLAAGELFF.

The chain links TRBV15 to TRBJ2-2; D might be TRBD1 (6 bases). Germline CDR1 and CDR2: LNHNV and YYDKDF (reference sequence). This CDR3 has 13 residues. Trimming cost V 0 bases and J 11 bases, with 10 bases left between them. Written as DNA, the CDR3 is TGTGCCACCAGCAGAGAGGGCAGGGGCGAGCTGTTTTTT. Its protein is CATSREGRGELFF.

The chain has TRBV7-9 and TRBJ1-1; D unresolved. This CDR3 has 14 amino acids. Trimming stripped 2 bases from V and 3 bases from J, with 10 bases between. Germline lookup yields CDR1 SEHNR and CDR2 FQNEAQ (reference sequence). Here the CDR3 DNA reads TGTGCCAGCAGCTTAATCAGGACTGACACTGAAGCTTTCTTT. Its translation is CASSLIRTDTEAFF. Together with reference TRBV7-9 and TRBJ1-1, the CDR3 gives the full variable domain: DTGVSQNPRHKITKRGQNVTFRCDPISEHNRLYWYRQTLGQGPEFLTYFQNEAQLEKSRLLSDRFSAERPKGSFSTLEIQRTEQGDSAMYLCASSLIRTDTEAFFGQGTRLTVV.

CDR3 residues: CASSLVFGVDSYEQFF. The CDR3, as DNA: TGTGCCAGCAGCTTAGTTTTCGGGGTAGATTCGTATGAGCAGTTCTTC. This chain connects TRBV11-3 to TRBJ2-1; possibly TRBD2 for D (5 bases). Trimming took off 1 base at V and 8 bases at J, with 18 bases between the two ends. Germline CDR1 is SGHNT and CDR2 is YENEEA. This CDR3 is built from 16 residues.

This sequence joins TRBV5-1 and TRBJ1-6; 8 bases agree with TRBD1. This CDR3 spans 16 amino acids. CDR1 and CDR2 (germline): SGHRS, YFSETQ. Unmatched junction bases numbered 2, after V lost 1 base and J lost 2 bases. The CDR3 region is CASSLQGAPYNSPLHF. The CDR3 coding sequence is TGCGCCAGCAGCTTGCAGGGGGCCCCCTATAATTCACCCCTCCACTTT.

The gene calls are TRBV18 and TRBJ2-1; TRBD2 matches 11 bases. V shed 4 bases, J shed 5 bases, and the junction held 4 bases outside the gene matches. Germline assignment: CDR1 KGHSH and CDR2 LQKENI. The CDR3 has 15 residues. CDR3 in DNA: TGTGCCAGCTCACAACTAGCGGGAGCGCACAATGAGCAGTTCTTC. Translation gives CASSQLAGAHNEQFF.

V usage is TRBV20-1 and J usage is TRBJ2-7; 11 bases fit TRBD1. V gave up 3 bases and J gave up 3 bases; unmatched junction bases: 4. This CDR3 region has 14 residues. The germline V gene encodes CDR1 DFQATT and CDR2 SNEGSKA (reference sequence). The CDR3 nucleotides read TGCAGTGCTAGTGGACAGGGGGCTGACTACGAGCAGTACTTC. Translation: CSASGQGADYEQYF.

To note about this clone: Other DNA sequences in this specimen translate into the identical CDR3. In DNA, the CDR3 is TGTGCCAGCAGCGTAGAAGGGGACACTGAAGCTTTCTTT. This codes for CASSVEGDTEAFF. The chain couples TRBV9 to TRBJ1-1; D is perhaps TRBD1 (5 bases). Trimming shortened V by 0 bases and J by 3 bases, and 6 bases separated the two germline ends. The CDR3 extends over 13 amino acids. Germline V CDR1 and CDR2: SGDLS, YYNGEE.

CDR3 in amino acids: CSVGRDNTEAFF. The DNA for the CDR3 is TGCAGCGTTGGCAGGGATAACACTGAAGCTTTCTTT. The chain joins TRBV29-1 to TRBJ1-1; D perhaps matches TRBD1 (5 bases). V shed 4 bases and J shed 2 bases, with 8 bases lying between them. CDR1 is SQVTM and CDR2 is ANQGSEA in the germline V gene. The CDR3 length is 12 residues.

The CDR3 DNA follows: TGTGCCAGCAGTGAAGGGACAGGGAACACCGGGGAGCTGTTTTTT. Protein product: CASSEGTGNTGELFF. V is TRBV6-4 and J is TRBJ2-2, with 8 bases that match TRBD1. Germline V gene data show CDR1 as MRHNA and CDR2 as SNTAGT. This CDR3 has 15 amino acids. Unmatched junction bases numbered 1, after V lost 3 bases and J lost 1 base.

The chain combines TRBV24-1 with TRBJ2-3; 7 nucleotides align to TRBD2. V lost 9 bases and J lost 6; bases outside the gene matches: 11. This CDR3 is 14 amino acids long. Germline values: CDR1 KGHDR, CDR2 SFDVKD. CDR3 sequence reads: CATGQAGFRDTQYF. The CDR3 DNA reads as TGTGCCACCGGCCAAGCGGGGTTCAGGGATACGCAGTATTTT.

This clone was seen a single time. This rearrangement joins TRBV25-1 to TRBJ2-7; D is unclear. CDR1 MGHDK and CDR2 SYGVNS come from the germline V gene. CDR3 size: 11 residues. Trimming took off 3 bases at V and 7 bases at J, with 7 bases between the two ends. CDR3 protein: CASSERWEQYF. The CDR3 nucleotides are TGTGCCAGCAGTGAGCGGTGGGAGCAGTACTTC.

The rearrangement uses TRBV20-1 and TRBJ2-1, with TRBD1 matching 8 bases. After removal of 3 bases from V and 7 bases from J, the junction contained 8 bases not matched to a gene. The germline V gene encodes CDR1 DFQATT and CDR2 SNEGSKA (reference sequence). The CDR3 is 14 amino acids. Here the CDR3 DNA reads TGCAGTGCTAGTCTCCAGGGGGCGCGGAATGAGCAGTTCTTC. Translated: CSASLQGARNEQFF.

This rearrangement joins TRBV10-1 to TRBJ1-3; D is ambiguous. The CDR3 length is 14 residues. The V end was cut by 5 bases, the J end by 0 bases, with 8 bases between. The germline CDR1 and CDR2 sequences are WNHNN and SYGVQD (reference sequence). The CDR3 coding sequence is TGCGCCAGCAGTCCCTCCGGCTCTGGAAACACCATATATTTT. Its translation is CASSPSGSGNTIYF.

The chain carries TRBV3-1 (or the pseudogene TRBV3-2) and TRBJ1-2; D is ambiguous. V gave up 2 bases and J gave up 0 bases, with 4 bases separating them. This CDR3 comprises 13 residues. CDR1 LGHDT and CDR2 YNNKEL come from the germline V gene (reference sequence). CDR3 in DNA: TGTGCCAGCAGCCAATCGGCTAACTATGGCTACACCTTC. Translating it yields CASSQSANYGYTF.

J is TRBJ1-2 and V is TRBV5-1; possibly TRBD1 for D (5 bases). This CDR3 spans 16 amino acids. The V gene's germline CDR1 is SGHRS and CDR2 YFSETQ. The V end lost 5 bases, the J end lost 2 bases, and 19 bases lay between the germline ends. The CDR3 DNA reads TGCGCCAGCAGTTCAGGGCAGCCTACCCCAAACTATGGCTACACCTTC. Amino acids: CASSSGQPTPNYGYTF. Full variable domain (rest looked up from reference TRBV5-1 and TRBJ1-2): KAGVTQTPRYLIKTRGQQVTLSCSPISGHRSVSWYQQTPGQGLQFLFEYFSETQRNKGNFPGRFSGRQFSNSRSEMNVSTLELGDSALYLCASSSGQPTPNYGYTFGSGTRLTVV.

In its sample, this clone was seen a few times. The chain recombines TRBV7-2 with TRBJ2-1; TRBD2 is a possible D gene (6 bases). The CDR3 runs to 14 residues. The ends were cut back, 2 bases at V and 9 bases at J, with 14 bases in the middle. The germline V gene encodes CDR1 SGHTA and CDR2 FQGNSA. The CDR3 DNA is TGTGCCAGCAGCTTATCAGCGGAGGGGCGTGAGCAGTTCTTC. This sequence encodes CASSLSAEGREQFF.

V usage is TRBV29-1 and J usage is TRBJ2-1; a possible D gene is TRBD2 (6 bases). V lost 4 bases and J lost 1, with 8 bases in between. The length of the CDR3 is 13 residues. CDR1 is SQVTM and CDR2 is ANQGSEA in the germline V gene. The CDR3, as DNA: TGCAGCGTTGCGGAGGGATCCTACAATGAGCAGTTCTTC. It encodes CSVAEGSYNEQFF.

The genes are TRBV5-8 and TRBJ2-3; 10 nucleotides line up with TRBD1. V lost 3 bases to trimming and J lost 3 bases; unmatched junction nucleotides: 4. The CDR3 sequence is 15 residues long. Germline loops: CDR1 SGHTS, CDR2 YDEGEE. The CDR3 coding sequence is TGTGCCAGCAGCTGGGGACAGGGGCCTACAGATACGCAGTATTTT. This gives the protein CASSWGQGPTDTQYF.

In regard to this clone: The germline gene is not matched at one end of the junction; a read error may be the cause. The V call is TRBV18, the J call TRBJ2-2, with 9 positions matching TRBD1. Per germline, CDR1 KGHSH and CDR2 LQKENI. CDR3 length: 17 amino acids. As DNA, the CDR3 is TGTGCCAGCTCACCTACAGTACAGGGGGCGAATACCGGGGAGCTGTTTTTT. It translates to CASSPTVQGANTGELFF.

The DNA of the CDR3 is TGTGCCAGTAGTACCGGGACAAAGTACGAGCAGTACTTC. Its translation is CASSTGTKYEQYF. The J gene is TRBJ2-7, the V gene TRBV19, with D possibly TRBD1 on 6 matching bases. V was trimmed by 4 bases and J by 4 bases, leaving 11 bases between them. From germline, CDR1 is LNHDA and CDR2 SQIVND (reference sequence). This CDR3 comprises 13 residues.